The 19 T cell receptor beta chains presented below share a single source sample, sequenced in a study of blood T cell repertoires in COVID-19. Sequencing was performed with immunoSEQ multiplex PCR; in TCRdb, only in-frame clones are kept and a portion is missing. The sample gives about 270,000 clones, approximately 87% of which show up once; around 12% is in the top ten. The sample consisted of peripheral blood. Every receptor here comes from a woman in her twenties or thirties with COVID-19, enrolled during active disease.

This rearrangement joins TRBV27 to TRBJ2-7; TRBD1 matches at 9 bases. Germline V CDR1 and CDR2: MNHEY, SMNVEV (reference sequence). V shed 5 bases, J shed 3 bases, and the junction held 2 bases outside the gene matches. This CDR3 region has 13 residues. The CDR3: CASSGTGLYEQYF. The CDR3 nucleotides are TGTGCCAGCAGTGGGACAGGGCTCTACGAGCAGTACTTC.

The CDR3 is CAQLGGLGGGELFF. CDR3 DNA sequence: TGTGCCCAACTAGGGGGACTAGGTGGCGGGGAGCTGTTTTTT. This sequence joins TRBV2 and TRBJ2-2, with 8 positions matching TRBD2. The CDR3 consists of 14 residues. CDR1 is SNHLY, CDR2 FYNNEI, per germline. Germline trimming cut 11 bases from V and 7 bases from J; bases unmatched to any gene: 12.

The genes are TRBV19 and TRBJ2-3; D is possibly TRBD1 (6 bases). V shed 4 bases and J shed 4 bases, with 9 bases lying between them. The CDR3 has 13 amino acids. Germline CDR1 and CDR2: LNHDA and SQIVND (reference sequence). Written as DNA, the CDR3 is TGTGCCAGTAGTAAGGCAGGGGCAGATACGCAGTATTTT. Protein product: CASSKAGADTQYF.

DNA for the CDR3: TGCGCCAGCAGCTTGACTAGCGGGGGGGTAGAGACCCAGTACTTC. Amino acid sequence: CASSLTSGGVETQYF. The rearrangement joins TRBV5-1 to TRBJ2-5; 13 positions agree with TRBD2. The CDR3 spans 15 residues. Losses at the gene ends were 1 base for V and 4 bases for J; bases not matched to a gene: 1. Germline V CDR1 and CDR2: SGHRS, YFSETQ.

This clone was seen only a few times. The chain links TRBV25-1 to TRBJ2-7; no firm D call. The V end was cut by 1 base, the J end by 4 bases, with 20 bases between. CDR1 and CDR2 from the germline V gene are MGHDK and SYGVNS. The CDR3 extends over 17 amino acids. The CDR3 bases are TGTGCCAGCAGTGAATTGGGCGTAGTATGGCGAATTTACGAGCAGTACTTC. This encodes CASSELGVVWRIYEQYF.

The rearrangement links TRBV28 to TRBJ1-1, with D possibly TRBD1 on 5 matching bases. From germline, CDR1 is MDHEN and CDR2 SYDVKM. Trimming removed 7 bases at V and 5 bases at J, with 14 bases between. This CDR3 is built from 13 residues. The DNA for the CDR3 is TGTGCCAGCAATCCGACGGGGGGTACTGAAGCTTTCTTT. As protein: CASNPTGGTEAFF. Full variable domain (remainder filled in from reference TRBV28 and TRBJ1-1): DVKVTQSSRYLVKRTGEKVFLECVQDMDHENMFWYRQDPGLGLRLIYFSYDVKMKEKGDIPEGYSVSREKKERFSLILESASTNQTSMYLCASNPTGGTEAFFGQGTRLTVV.

The chain is built from TRBV7-9 and TRBJ2-1; weak D call: TRBD2 (6 bases). CDR3 size: 17 residues. V lost 5 bases to trimming and J lost 0 bases, with 17 bases between them. Germline values: CDR1 SEHNR, CDR2 FQNEAQ (reference sequence). In DNA form, the CDR3 reads TGTGCCAGCAGCCCCCGAGGGTGGACTACCTCCTACAATGAGCAGTTCTTC. This translates into CASSPRGWTTSYNEQFF. Using reference TRBV7-9 and TRBJ2-1 for the parts outside the CDR3, the full variable domain is DTGVSQNPRHKITKRGQNVTFRCDPISEHNRLYWYRQTLGQGPEFLTYFQNEAQLEKSRLLSDRFSAERPKGSFSTLEIQRTEQGDSAMYLCASSPRGWTTSYNEQFFGPGTRLTVL.

This sequence joins TRBV4-1 and TRBJ2-7, with 8 bases fitting TRBD1. The junction had 6 bases not matched to a gene; V was cut back by 3 bases and J by 2 bases. Per the germline V gene, CDR1 is MGHRA and CDR2 is YSYEKL. This CDR3 comprises 15 residues. CDR3 loop: CASSQDQGAAYEQYF. Here the CDR3 DNA reads TGCGCCAGCAGCCAGGACCAGGGGGCCGCCTACGAGCAGTACTTC.

The CDR3 nucleotides read TGTGCCAGTAGTCCGAGGGAATGGAAGGCTGAAGCTTTCTTT. Translated: CASSPREWKAEAFF. V and J are TRBV19 and TRBJ1-1; no clear D. V was shortened by 5 bases and J by 6 bases, with 16 bases between the two germline ends. From germline, CDR1 is LNHDA and CDR2 SQIVND (reference sequence). The CDR3 runs 14 residues.

The chain couples TRBV2 to TRBJ2-3, with TRBD2 as a possible D gene (6 bases). Trimming stripped 4 bases from V and 9 bases from J, with 17 bases between. Per germline, CDR1 SNHLY and CDR2 FYNNEI. The CDR3 has 14 residues. The DNA for the CDR3 is TGTGCCAGCAGTGTAACTGGGGGGACCTCAACGCAGTATTTT. Its translation is CASSVTGGTSTQYF.

The V call is TRBV19, the J call TRBJ1-4; no clear D. Germline CDR1 LNHDA, CDR2 SQIVND (reference sequence). With 5 bases removed from V and 8 bases from J, the gap between germline ends came to 18 bases. The CDR3 runs 15 residues. CDR3 region: CASSVLTGGGEKLFF. CDR3 DNA: TGTGCCAGTAGTGTATTAACCGGAGGAGGAGAAAAACTGTTTTTT.

J is TRBJ2-6 and V is TRBV19; unclear D gene. V gave up 5 bases and J gave up 0 bases, with 8 bases separating them. The germline CDR1 and CDR2 sequences are LNHDA and SQIVND (reference sequence). This CDR3 spans 15 amino acids. CDR3 coding DNA: TGTGCCAGTAGTTACAGCTTCTCTGGGGCCAACGTCCTGACTTTC. Protein product: CASSYSFSGANVLTF.

CDR3 amino acids: CASSQNTVTGYEQYF. The CDR3, as DNA: TGTGCCAGCAGCCAAAATACCGTGACGGGCTACGAGCAGTACTTC. The chain combines TRBV7-2 with TRBJ2-7; no clear D. Between the trimmed V and J ends, which lost 5 bases and 3 bases, there was a span of 17 bases. The CDR3 is made up of 15 amino acids. CDR1 and CDR2 (germline): SGHTA, FQGNSA.

The chain employs TRBV18 and TRBJ2-3, with D possibly TRBD1 on 5 matching bases. The CDR3 consists of 14 residues. CDR1 is KGHSH and CDR2 is LQKENI in the germline V gene. V lost 6 bases, J lost 4 bases, and 14 bases lay in between. Here the CDR3 reads CASSSQGTADTQYF. CDR3 nucleotides: TGTGCCAGCTCGTCCCAGGGAACTGCAGATACGCAGTATTTT. The complete variable domain, with remaining parts taken from reference TRBV18 and TRBJ2-3, reads NAGVMQNPRHLVRRRGQEARLRCSPMKGHSHVYWYRQLPEEGLKFMVYLQKENIIDESGMPKERFSAEFPKEGPSILRIQQVVRGDSAAYFCASSSQGTADTQYFGPGTRLTVL.

The chain recombines TRBV28 with TRBJ1-5; D remains ambiguous. This CDR3 is built from 14 residues. CDR1 and CDR2 from the germline V gene are MDHEN and SYDVKM. Trimming left V 1 base short and J 5 bases short, with 9 bases between. This CDR3 is CASSLFSTYQPQHF. The CDR3 bases are TGTGCCAGCAGTTTATTTAGCACCTATCAGCCCCAGCATTTT.

The rearrangement links TRBV19 to TRBJ2-7, with 8 bases fitting TRBD2. Germline values: CDR1 LNHDA, CDR2 SQIVND (reference sequence). With 5 bases clipped from V and 9 bases from J, the junction kept 6 bases outside the gene matches. The CDR3 has 12 amino acids. The DNA of the CDR3 is TGTGCCAGTAGTTTCCCCGGACTAGCGCAGTACTTC. Translated: CASSFPGLAQYF.

The J gene is TRBJ1-2, the V gene TRBV11-2; D not certain. The CDR3 consists of 13 residues. The germline CDR1 and CDR2 sequences are SGHAT and FQNNGV. V gave up 1 base and J gave up 4 bases, with 7 bases separating them. The CDR3 spells CASSLGRGYGYTF. The CDR3, as DNA: TGTGCCAGCAGCTTAGGGCGGGGCTATGGCTACACCTTC.

The genes are TRBV28 and TRBJ1-3; D unclear. Trimming cost V 5 bases and J 4 bases, with 12 bases left between them. Germline V CDR1 and CDR2: MDHEN, SYDVKM. The CDR3 has 14 residues. The CDR3 sequence: CASSPGSTGNTIYF. The CDR3, as DNA: TGTGCCAGCAGTCCCGGTTCTACGGGAAACACCATATATTTT.

This clone appeared a few times. The gene calls are TRBV11-2 and TRBJ1-1; TRBD1 is a possible D gene (6 bases). CDR1 and CDR2 from the germline V gene are SGHAT and FQNNGV. The CDR3 sequence is 14 residues long. The V end was cut by 5 bases, the J end by 3 bases, with 13 bases between. The CDR3 sequence is CASSGLRGHTEAFF. CDR3 sequence (DNA): TGTGCCAGCAGCGGGCTGCGGGGGCACACTGAAGCTTTCTTT.